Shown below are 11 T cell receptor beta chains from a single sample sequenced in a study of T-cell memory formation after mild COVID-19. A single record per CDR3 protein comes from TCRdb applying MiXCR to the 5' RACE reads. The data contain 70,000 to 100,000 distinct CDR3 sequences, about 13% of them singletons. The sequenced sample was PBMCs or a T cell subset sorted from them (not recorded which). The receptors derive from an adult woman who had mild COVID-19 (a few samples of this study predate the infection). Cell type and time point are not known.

As DNA, the CDR3 is TGTGCCAGCAGGCTCGGAGGGGAGCAGTTCTTC. It yields the protein CASRLGGEQFF. V and J are TRBV6-5 and TRBJ2-1, with D tentatively TRBD2 (6 bases). The germline gives CDR1 MNHEY, CDR2 SVGAGI. V was trimmed by 6 bases and J by 10 bases, leaving 10 bases between them. CDR3 size: 11 residues.

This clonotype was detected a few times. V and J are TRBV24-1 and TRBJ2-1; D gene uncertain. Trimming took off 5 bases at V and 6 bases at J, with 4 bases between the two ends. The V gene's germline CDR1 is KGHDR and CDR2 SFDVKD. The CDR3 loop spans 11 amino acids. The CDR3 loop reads CATSGSNEQFF. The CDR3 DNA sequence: TGTGCCACCAGTGGGAGCAATGAGCAGTTCTTC.

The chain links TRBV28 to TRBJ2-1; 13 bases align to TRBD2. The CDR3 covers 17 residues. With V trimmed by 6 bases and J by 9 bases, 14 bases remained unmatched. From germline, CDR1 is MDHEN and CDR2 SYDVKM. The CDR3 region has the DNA TGTGCCAGCAGCCGCCCTGGACTAGCGGGAGTAGGTGGTGAGCAGTTCTTC. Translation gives CASSRPGLAGVGGEQFF.

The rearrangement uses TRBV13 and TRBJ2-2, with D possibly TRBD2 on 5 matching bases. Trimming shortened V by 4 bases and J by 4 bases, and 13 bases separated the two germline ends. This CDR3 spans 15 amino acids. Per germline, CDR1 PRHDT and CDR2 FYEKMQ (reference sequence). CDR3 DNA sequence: TGTGCCAGCAGCTCCCGGGAACAGCCCACCGGGGAGCTGTTTTTT. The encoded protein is CASSSREQPTGELFF.

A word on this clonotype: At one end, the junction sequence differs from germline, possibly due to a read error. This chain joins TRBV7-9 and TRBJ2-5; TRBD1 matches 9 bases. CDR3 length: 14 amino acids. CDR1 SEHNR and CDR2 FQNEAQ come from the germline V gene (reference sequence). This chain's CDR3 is CARSDTGGRETLYF. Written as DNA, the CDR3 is TGTGCCAGAAGCGACACAGGGGGCAGGGAGACCCTGTACTTC.

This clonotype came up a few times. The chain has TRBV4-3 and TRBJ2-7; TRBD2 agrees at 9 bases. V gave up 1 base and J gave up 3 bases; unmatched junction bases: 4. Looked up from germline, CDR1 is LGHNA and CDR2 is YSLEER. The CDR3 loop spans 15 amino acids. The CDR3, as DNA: TGCGCCAGCAGCCAAGGACTAGCGGACTACTACGAGCAGTACTTC. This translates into CASSQGLADYYEQYF.

DNA of the CDR3: TGCGCCAGCAGCTGGGAGGGACAGGGAAACTATGGCTACACCTTC. Its protein is CASSWEGQGNYGYTF. This rearrangement joins TRBV5-1 to TRBJ1-2; 9 nucleotides agree with TRBD1. The V gene end was trimmed by 3 bases and the J gene end by 2 bases; junction bases not matched to a gene: 5. The CDR3 sequence is 15 residues long. Germline V gives CDR1 SGHRS, CDR2 YFSETQ.

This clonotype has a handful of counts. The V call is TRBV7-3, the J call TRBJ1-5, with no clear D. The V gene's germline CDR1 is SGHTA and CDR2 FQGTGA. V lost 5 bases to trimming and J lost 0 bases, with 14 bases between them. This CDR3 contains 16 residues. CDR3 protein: CASSQPHVYSNQPQHF. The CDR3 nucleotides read TGTGCCAGCAGCCAACCCCACGTTTATAGCAATCAGCCCCAGCATTTT.

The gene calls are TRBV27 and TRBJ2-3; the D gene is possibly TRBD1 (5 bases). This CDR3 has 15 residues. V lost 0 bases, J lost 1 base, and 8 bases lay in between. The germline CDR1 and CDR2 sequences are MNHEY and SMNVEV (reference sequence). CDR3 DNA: TGTGCCAGCAGTTTATCGTTACAGGGCACAGATACGCAGTATTTT. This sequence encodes CASSLSLQGTDTQYF.

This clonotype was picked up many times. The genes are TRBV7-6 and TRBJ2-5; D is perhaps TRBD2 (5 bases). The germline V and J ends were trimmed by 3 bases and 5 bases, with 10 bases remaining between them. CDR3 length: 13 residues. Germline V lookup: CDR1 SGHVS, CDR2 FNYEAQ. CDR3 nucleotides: TGTGCCAGCAGCTTGGAGGTTGGGGAGACCCAGTACTTC. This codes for CASSLEVGETQYF. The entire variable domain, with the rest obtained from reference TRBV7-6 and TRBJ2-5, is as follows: GAGVSQSPRYKVTKRGQDVALRCDPISGHVSLYWYRQALGQGPEFLTYFNYEAQQDKSGLPNDRFSAERPEGSISTLTIQRTEQRDSAMYRCASSLEVGETQYFGPGTRLLVL.

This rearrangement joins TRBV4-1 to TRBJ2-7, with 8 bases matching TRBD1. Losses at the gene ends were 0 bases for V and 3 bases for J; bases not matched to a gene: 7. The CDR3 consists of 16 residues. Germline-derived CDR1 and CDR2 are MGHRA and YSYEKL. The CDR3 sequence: CASSQDRTGKFYEQYF. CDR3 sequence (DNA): TGCGCCAGCAGCCAAGATAGGACAGGGAAGTTCTACGAGCAGTACTTC.